The 32 T cell receptor beta chains reported below all come from one sample, sequenced in a study of blood T cell repertoires in COVID-19. Produced via immunoSEQ multiplex PCR; TCRdb's table is partial and in-frame only. The sample carries a few hundred thousand clones, about 88% recorded once. Sample: PBMCs or T cells enriched from blood (not recorded which). The receptors here all came from a woman in her 50s who had been exposed to COVID-19.

The J gene is TRBJ1-2, the V gene TRBV5-1, with 8 positions matching TRBD1. The CDR3 has 14 amino acids. Losses at the gene ends were 0 bases for V and 7 bases for J; bases not matched to a gene: 5. Germline assignment: CDR1 SGHRS and CDR2 YFSETQ. This CDR3 is CASSLAGTGGGYTF. CDR3 in DNA: TGCGCCAGCAGCTTGGCGGGGACAGGAGGTGGCTACACCTTC.

This clone was detected once. The chain is built from TRBV27 and TRBJ1-1; tentative D call: TRBD1 (6 bases). CDR1 and CDR2 from the germline V gene are MNHEY and SMNVEV (reference sequence). The ends were cut back, 7 bases at V and 5 bases at J, with 11 bases in the middle. The CDR3 extends over 12 amino acids. CDR3 coding DNA: TGTGCCAGCAAGGGGGTAGGAACTGAAGCTTTCTTT. Its translation is CASKGVGTEAFF.

This clone has only a few counts. V and J are TRBV30 and TRBJ1-6; D may be TRBD1 (5 bases). V lost 4 bases and J 6 bases, leaving 10 bases between the germline ends. Germline assignment: CDR1 GTSNPN and CDR2 SVGIG (reference sequence). This CDR3 has 13 amino acids. CDR3 in DNA: TGTGCCTGGACTCCGGGACTTAATTCACCCCTCCACTTT. Translating it yields CAWTPGLNSPLHF.

V usage is TRBV4-2 and J usage is TRBJ1-6, with 11 bases fitting TRBD1. This CDR3 region has 15 residues. V lost 0 bases to trimming and J lost 8 bases; unmatched junction nucleotides: 0. The germline V gene encodes CDR1 LGHNA and CDR2 YNFKEQ. The CDR3 DNA follows: TGTGCCAGCAGCCAAGAGGGACAGGGGGATTCACCCCTCCACTTT. Encoded protein: CASSQEGQGDSPLHF.

V and J are TRBV13 and TRBJ1-2; D remains unclear. The ends were cut back, 3 bases at V and 7 bases at J, with 9 bases in the middle. Germline-derived CDR1 and CDR2 are PRHDT and FYEKMQ (reference sequence). The CDR3 runs to 12 residues. CDR3 sequence: CASSFPGSGYTF. The CDR3 DNA is TGTGCCAGCAGCTTCCCCGGGAGTGGCTACACCTTC.

V is TRBV19 and J is TRBJ2-5; TRBD2 is a possible D gene (5 bases). CDR3 length equals 14 residues. V lost 5 bases and J lost 0, with 10 bases in between. CDR1 and CDR2 from the germline V gene are LNHDA and SQIVND (reference sequence). CDR3 residues: CASSPGSHQETQYF. As DNA, the CDR3 is TGTGCCAGTAGTCCGGGGAGCCACCAAGAGACCCAGTACTTC.

The chain joins TRBV2 to TRBJ2-5; TRBD1 matches at 8 bases. This CDR3 has 13 residues. Germline CDR1 reads SNHLY; CDR2 reads FYNNEI. Trimming took 7 bases from V and 2 from J; bases not matched to a gene: 3. CDR3 in DNA: TGTGCCAGCAAAGGGACAGGTCAAGAGACCCAGTACTTC. It encodes CASKGTGQETQYF.

The rearrangement links TRBV5-1 to TRBJ2-3, with D perhaps TRBD2 (5 bases). The CDR3 is 15 residues long. Germline loops: CDR1 SGHRS, CDR2 YFSETQ. Trimming took off 4 bases at V and 2 bases at J, with 14 bases between the two ends. The CDR3 sequence: CASSPAPRDTDTQYF. CDR3 coding DNA: TGCGCCAGCAGCCCGGCCCCCCGGGACACAGATACGCAGTATTTT.

The rearrangement uses TRBV10-3 and TRBJ1-1; 7 bases align to TRBD1. CDR1 is ENHRY and CDR2 is SYGVKD in the germline V gene. The trim removed 5 bases at V and 2 bases at J, leaving 5 bases unmatched. The CDR3 has 14 amino acids. CDR3 sequence (DNA): TGTGCCATCAGTTCGACAGGGAGAAACACTGAAGCTTTCTTT. Translation gives CAISSTGRNTEAFF.

The V call is TRBV5-6, the J call TRBJ2-3; 9 bases map to TRBD1. In germline, CDR1 is SGHDT, CDR2 YYEEEE. V trimming: 3 bases; J trimming: 2 bases; junction bases outside the gene matches: 7. The CDR3 has 16 residues. CDR3 sequence reads: CASSSGQGESTDTQYF. Here the CDR3 DNA reads TGTGCCAGCAGCTCGGGACAGGGAGAATCCACAGATACGCAGTATTTT.

The rearrangement joins TRBV4-3 to TRBJ1-1, with 8 bases that match TRBD1. The germline V gene has CDR1 LGHNA and CDR2 YSLEER. V lost 4 bases, J lost 2 bases, and 12 bases stayed unmatched. The length of the CDR3 is 17 residues. The CDR3, as DNA: TGCGCCAGCAGCCCCTCGCTACTGACAGGGGACAACACTGAAGCTTTCTTT. It yields the protein CASSPSLLTGDNTEAFF.

The chain employs TRBV2 and TRBJ2-7, with 9 bases lining up with TRBD1. The trim removed 5 bases at V and 6 bases at J, leaving 14 bases unmatched. Looked up from germline, CDR1 is SNHLY and CDR2 is FYNNEI. CDR3 length: 16 amino acids. The CDR3 nucleotides are TGTGCCAGCAGTAGGGACAGGGAGTACGGGATCAGCGAGCAGTACTTC. It yields the protein CASSRDREYGISEQYF.

V gene TRBV13 combines with J gene TRBJ2-3, with 9 nucleotides matching TRBD1. In germline, CDR1 is PRHDT, CDR2 FYEKMQ (reference sequence). V lost 5 bases to trimming and J lost 2 bases; unmatched junction nucleotides: 8. The length of the CDR3 is 16 residues. CDR3 region: CASSAWDRVLTDTQYF. In nucleotides, the CDR3 is TGTGCCAGCAGCGCCTGGGACAGGGTCCTCACAGATACGCAGTATTTT.

The rearrangement joins TRBV5-1 to TRBJ1-1; tentatively, D is TRBD1 (5 bases). This CDR3 is built from 14 residues. Germline loops: CDR1 SGHRS, CDR2 YFSETQ. V shed 4 bases and J shed 9 bases, with 19 bases lying between them. As DNA, the CDR3 is TGCGCCAGCAGCCCCCCCCTGGCAGGGTCGAAAGCTTTCTTT. Protein product: CASSPPLAGSKAFF.

This chain links TRBV7-2 with TRBJ1-6; TRBD1 matches at 10 bases. V lost 5 bases to trimming and J lost 4 bases; unmatched junction nucleotides: 2. This CDR3 has 15 residues. The germline CDR1 and CDR2 sequences are SGHTA and FQGNSA. CDR3 sequence reads: CASSPGQGYNSPLHF. In nucleotides, the CDR3 is TGTGCCAGCAGCCCGGGACAGGGGTATAATTCACCCCTCCACTTT.

The rearrangement uses TRBV6-5 and TRBJ1-3, with D possibly matching TRBD1 (5 bases). The CDR3 is 15 amino acids. The ends were cut back, 6 bases at V and 0 bases at J, with 12 bases in the middle. In germline, CDR1 is MNHEY, CDR2 SVGAGI. The CDR3 here is CASRPHRSSGNTIYF. CDR3 sequence (DNA): TGTGCCAGCAGGCCTCACAGGAGCTCTGGAAACACCATATATTTT.

In DNA form, the CDR3 reads TGTGCCAGCAGCCCCCGACAGGGGTTAGGCAATGAGCAGTTCTTC. This encodes CASSPRQGLGNEQFF. The J gene is TRBJ2-1, the V gene TRBV9; 8 nucleotides agree with TRBD1. CDR1 and CDR2 (germline): SGDLS, YYNGEE. V was clipped by 4 bases and J by 6 bases; unmatched bases: 9. This CDR3 region has 15 residues.

In the case of this clone: This CDR3 is also generated by other DNA sequences in the sample. This chain's CDR3 is CASSATGTGANVLTF. The CDR3 region has the DNA TGTGCCAGTAGTGCCACAGGGACTGGGGCCAACGTCCTGACTTTC. The V call is TRBV19, the J call TRBJ2-6; D possibly corresponds to TRBD1 (6 bases). Germline lookup yields CDR1 LNHDA and CDR2 SQIVND (reference sequence). The CDR3 runs to 15 residues. Trimming took off 5 bases at V and 2 bases at J, with 10 bases between the two ends.

The rearrangement joins TRBV5-1 to TRBJ1-6, with 9 bases that match TRBD1. Per germline, CDR1 SGHRS and CDR2 YFSETQ. The CDR3 has 16 amino acids. The junction had 5 bases not matched to a gene; V was cut back by 4 bases and J by 3 bases. The CDR3 DNA sequence: TGCGCCAGCAGCGAAGACAGGGGGTTCTATAATTCACCCCTCCACTTT. Translating it yields CASSEDRGFYNSPLHF.

J is TRBJ1-2 and V is TRBV28; tentative D call: TRBD1 (5 bases). The CDR3 contains 14 residues. The germline V and J ends were trimmed by 2 bases and 7 bases, with 14 bases remaining between them. The germline gives CDR1 MDHEN, CDR2 SYDVKM. DNA of the CDR3: TGTGCCAGCAGTTTAGGCGGACAAACAGGTGGCTACACCTTC. This sequence encodes CASSLGGQTGGYTF.

This chain connects TRBV5-6 to TRBJ2-7; maybe TRBD1 (5 bases). Germline V CDR1 and CDR2: SGHDT, YYEEEE. The V end lost 5 bases, the J end lost 3 bases, and 12 bases lay between the germline ends. This CDR3 spans 13 amino acids. CDR3 loop: CASRLQGYYEQYF. DNA of the CDR3: TGTGCCAGCAGATTGCAGGGATACTACGAGCAGTACTTC.

The chain employs TRBV6-5 and TRBJ1-2; no clear D. The CDR3 is 14 amino acids. In germline, CDR1 is MNHEY, CDR2 SVGAGI. The ends were cut back, 5 bases at V and 5 bases at J, with 15 bases in the middle. The CDR3 DNA follows: TGTGCCAGCAGTCCCTGGGAGTTAGTATATGGCTACACCTTC. This gives the protein CASSPWELVYGYTF.

This clone turned up a few times. V gene TRBV2 combines with J gene TRBJ1-4; no definite D call. V was cut by 6 bases and J by 13 bases, with 15 bases left in between. Germline assignment: CDR1 SNHLY and CDR2 FYNNEI. This CDR3 is 12 amino acids long. The CDR3 nucleotides read TGTGCCAGCAGCTCCGGAACACCTAGACTGTTTTTT. This translates into CASSSGTPRLFF.

This clone was detected only a few times. This sequence joins TRBV7-2 and TRBJ2-1; possible D gene TRBD1, 6 bases. Germline CDR1 and CDR2: SGHTA and FQGNSA. The CDR3 runs 16 residues. The ends were cut back, 5 bases at V and 6 bases at J, with 20 bases in the middle. CDR3 amino acids: CASSPITGMFVNEQFF. The CDR3 DNA follows: TGTGCCAGCAGCCCGATCACAGGGATGTTCGTCAATGAGCAGTTCTTC.

The V and J genes are TRBV12-5 and TRBJ1-2; 8 bases match TRBD1. The CDR3 totals 18 residues. Trimming removed 0 bases from V and 4 bases from J; junction bases left unmatched: 13. CDR1 is LGHNT and CDR2 is FRNRAP in the germline V gene. The CDR3 DNA sequence: TGTGCTAGTGGTTTGGTAGTTTCCAGGGGGCCTTCCTTCTATGGCTACACCTTC. As protein: CASGLVVSRGPSFYGYTF.

The chain has TRBV9 and TRBJ2-1, with a tentative D call TRBD1 (6 bases). There are 13 residues in the CDR3. Trimming removed 4 bases at V and 10 bases at J, with 15 bases between. Germline CDR1 reads SGDLS; CDR2 reads YYNGEE. The CDR3 sequence is CASSTQGNGEQFF. The CDR3 bases are TGTGCCAGCAGCACGCAGGGGAATGGGGAGCAGTTCTTC.

The CDR3 protein is CASSSGHRYTF. The CDR3 DNA follows: TGTGCCAGCAGTTCAGGGCATCGCTACACCTTC. V gene TRBV27 combines with J gene TRBJ1-2, with D possibly matching TRBD1 (5 bases). The length of the CDR3 is 11 residues. Per the germline V gene, CDR1 is MNHEY and CDR2 is SMNVEV (reference sequence). The V end was cut by 4 bases, the J end by 9 bases, with 9 bases between.

This rearrangement joins TRBV10-3 to TRBJ1-5; 10 bases line up with TRBD1. Germline assignment: CDR1 ENHRY and CDR2 SYGVKD. The trim removed 4 bases at V and 7 bases at J, leaving 4 bases unmatched. The CDR3 runs 14 residues. CDR3 nucleotide sequence: TGTGCCATCAGTGGGACAGGGGGTGAACAGCCCCAGCATTTT. Protein sequence: CAISGTGGEQPQHF.

The genes are TRBV5-5 and TRBJ1-1; 8 positions match TRBD1. The trim removed 4 bases at V and 3 bases at J, leaving 8 bases unmatched. This CDR3 comprises 15 residues. CDR1 and CDR2 (germline): SGHKS, YYEKEE (reference sequence). As DNA, the CDR3 is TGTGCCAGCAGCCCAGGACAGGGTATCCACACTGAAGCTTTCTTT. Residues: CASSPGQGIHTEAFF.

V is TRBV5-6 and J is TRBJ1-2, with 8 bases lining up with TRBD1. V shed 0 bases, J shed 4 bases, and the junction held 8 bases outside the gene matches. The CDR3 consists of 16 residues. Germline lookup yields CDR1 SGHDT and CDR2 YYEEEE. The DNA for the CDR3 is TGTGCCAGCAGCTTGGCCGGGTGGACAGGGCTCTATGGCTACACCTTC. It encodes CASSLAGWTGLYGYTF.

V and J are TRBV6-1 and TRBJ2-7; D remains unclear. Trimming removed 2 bases from V and 4 bases from J, with 3 bases in between. Germline V lookup: CDR1 MNHNS, CDR2 SASEGT. There are 11 residues in the CDR3. This chain's CDR3 is CASSERYEQYF. DNA for the CDR3: TGTGCCAGCAGTGAACGGTACGAGCAGTACTTC.

This chain joins TRBV7-9 and TRBJ1-1, with D possibly TRBD1 on 5 matching bases. The germline CDR1 and CDR2 sequences are SEHNR and FQNEAQ (reference sequence). V lost 1 base, J lost 4 bases, and 22 bases lay in between. This CDR3 region has 18 residues. The CDR3 here is CASSLVRGGRRMGTEAFF. The CDR3 DNA follows: TGTGCCAGCAGCTTAGTGAGGGGAGGTCGCCGAATGGGCACTGAAGCTTTCTTT.